One T cell receptor (beta chain) is described in this entry. The target antigen is unknown. The collection from each donor was one heparinised blood draw averaging around 120 mL. Investigators reverse transcribed all isolated RNA, so they sequenced expressed TCRB transcripts. Sequenced by immunoSEQ multiplex PCR; TCRdb stores in-frame clones only, minus some. The table records 250,000 to 300,000 clones, under 8.5% of them present only once. These data are taken from a study of beta chain features in type 1 diabetes. General study points: An over-representation of cells with high TCR expression could result from cDNA sequencing. When Type 1 diabetes patients were examined, their TCRB CDR3s proved moderately but significantly shorter in all four CD4+ subsets.

This sequence was found in a woman aged 18-35 years in good health. Sequencing was done on a sample of central memory CD4+ T cells from blood.

This chain's CDR3 is CASRAGTSEAKNIQYF. The CDR3 nucleotides read TGTGCCAGCAGAGCCGGAACTAGCGAGGCCAAAAACATTCAGTACTTC. The rearrangement links TRBV21-1 to TRBJ2-4; the D call of TRBD2 is as the table states it, not checked on the DNA. TRBV21-1 represents a pseudogene. The CDR3 length is 16 residues.